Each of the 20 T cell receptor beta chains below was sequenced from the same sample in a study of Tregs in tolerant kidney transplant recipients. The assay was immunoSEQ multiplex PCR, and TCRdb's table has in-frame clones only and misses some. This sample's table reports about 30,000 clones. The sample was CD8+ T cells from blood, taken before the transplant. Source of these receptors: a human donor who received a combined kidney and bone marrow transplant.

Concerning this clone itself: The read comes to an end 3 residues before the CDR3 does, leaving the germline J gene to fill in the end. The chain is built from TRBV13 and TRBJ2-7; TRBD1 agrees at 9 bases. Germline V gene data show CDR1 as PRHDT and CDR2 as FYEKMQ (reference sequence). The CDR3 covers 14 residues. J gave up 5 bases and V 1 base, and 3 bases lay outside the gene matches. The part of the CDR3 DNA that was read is TGTGCCAGCAGCTTAGACAGGGGGCATGACGAG. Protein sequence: CASSLDRGHDE. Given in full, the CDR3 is CASSLDRGHDEQYF.

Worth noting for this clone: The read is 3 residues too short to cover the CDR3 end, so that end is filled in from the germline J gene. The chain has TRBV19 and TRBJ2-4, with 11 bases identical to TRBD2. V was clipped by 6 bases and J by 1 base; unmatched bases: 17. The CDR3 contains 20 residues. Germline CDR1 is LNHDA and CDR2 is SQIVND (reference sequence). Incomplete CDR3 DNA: TGTGCCAGTAGCGGTTTACCGGGACTAGCGGATCTCGCGGCCAAAAACATT. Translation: CASSGLPGLADLAAKNI. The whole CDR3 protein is CASSGLPGLADLAAKNIQYF.

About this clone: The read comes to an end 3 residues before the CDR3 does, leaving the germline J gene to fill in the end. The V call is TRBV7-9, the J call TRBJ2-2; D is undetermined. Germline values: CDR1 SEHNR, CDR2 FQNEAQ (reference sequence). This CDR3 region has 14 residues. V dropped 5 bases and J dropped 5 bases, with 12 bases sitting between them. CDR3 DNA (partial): TGTGCCAGCAGCCCAACGATCACAACCGGGGAG. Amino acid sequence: CASSPTITTGE. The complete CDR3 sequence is CASSPTITTGELFF.

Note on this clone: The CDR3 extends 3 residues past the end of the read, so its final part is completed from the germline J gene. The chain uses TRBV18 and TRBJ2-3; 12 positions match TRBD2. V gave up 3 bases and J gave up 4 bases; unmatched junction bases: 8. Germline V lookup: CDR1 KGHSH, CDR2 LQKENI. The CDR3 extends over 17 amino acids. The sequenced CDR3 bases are TGTGCCAGCTCACCCGAGGGACTAGCGGGTCGGGCAGATACG. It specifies CASSPEGLAGRADT. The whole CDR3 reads CASSPEGLAGRADTQYF.

The part of the CDR3 DNA that was read is TGTGCCAGTAGGAGCGGGACTTACAATCAGCCC. Protein: CASRSGTYNQP. In full, the CDR3 reads CASRSGTYNQPQHF. The V and J genes are TRBV19 and TRBJ1-5; a possible D gene is TRBD1 (5 bases). The read finishes 3 residues shy of the CDR3 end, and the germline J gene is used to complete it. The CDR3 has 14 amino acids. V was cut by 6 bases and J by 3 bases, with 12 bases left in between. Germline V lookup: CDR1 LNHDA, CDR2 SQIVND (reference sequence).

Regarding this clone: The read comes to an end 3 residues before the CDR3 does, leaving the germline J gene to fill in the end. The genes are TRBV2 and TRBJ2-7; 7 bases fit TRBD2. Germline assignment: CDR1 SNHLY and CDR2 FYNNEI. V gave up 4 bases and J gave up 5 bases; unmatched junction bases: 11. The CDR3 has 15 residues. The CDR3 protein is CASSVGAGGKHEQYF. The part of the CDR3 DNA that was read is TGTGCCAGCAGTGTTGGGGCCGGGGGGAAGCACGAG.

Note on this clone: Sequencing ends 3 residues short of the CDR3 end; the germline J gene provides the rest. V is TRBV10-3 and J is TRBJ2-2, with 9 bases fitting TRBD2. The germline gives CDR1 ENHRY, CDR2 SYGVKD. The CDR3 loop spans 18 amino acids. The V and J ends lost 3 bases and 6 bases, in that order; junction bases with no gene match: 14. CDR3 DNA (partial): TGTGCCATCAGTGAAAGCATCGTGGCGGGAGGGCCCGCCGGGGAG. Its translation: CAISESIVAGGPAGE. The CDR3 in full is CAISESIVAGGPAGELFF.

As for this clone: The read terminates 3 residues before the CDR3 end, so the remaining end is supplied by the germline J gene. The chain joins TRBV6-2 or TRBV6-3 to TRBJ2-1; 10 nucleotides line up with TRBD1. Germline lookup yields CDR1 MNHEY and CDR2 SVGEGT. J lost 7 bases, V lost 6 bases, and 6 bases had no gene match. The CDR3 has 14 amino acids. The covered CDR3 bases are TGTGCCAGCAGGATGGGACAGGGGCGGAATGAG. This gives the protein CASRMGQGRNE. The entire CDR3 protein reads CASRMGQGRNEQFF.

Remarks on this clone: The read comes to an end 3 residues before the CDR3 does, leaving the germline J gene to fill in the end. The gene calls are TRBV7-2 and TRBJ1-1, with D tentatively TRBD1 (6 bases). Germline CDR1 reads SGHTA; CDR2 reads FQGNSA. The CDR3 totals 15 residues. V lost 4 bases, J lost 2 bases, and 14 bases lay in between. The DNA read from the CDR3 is TGTGCCAGCAGCTCAGGGGTTTGGGGAAACACTGAA. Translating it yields CASSSGVWGNTE. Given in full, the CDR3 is CASSSGVWGNTEAFF.

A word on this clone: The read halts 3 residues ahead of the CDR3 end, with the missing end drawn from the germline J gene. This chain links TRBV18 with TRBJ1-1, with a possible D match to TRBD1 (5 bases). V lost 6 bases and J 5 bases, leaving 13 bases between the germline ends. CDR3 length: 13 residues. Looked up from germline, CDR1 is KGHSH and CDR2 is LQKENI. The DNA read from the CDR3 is TGTGCCAGCTCCACTGCGAGGGGTACTGAA. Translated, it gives CASSTARGTE. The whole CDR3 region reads CASSTARGTEAFF.

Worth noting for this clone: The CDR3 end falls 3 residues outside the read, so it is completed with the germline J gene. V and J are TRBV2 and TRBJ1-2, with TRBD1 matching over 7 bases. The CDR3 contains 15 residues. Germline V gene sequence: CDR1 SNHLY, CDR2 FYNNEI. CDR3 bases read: TGTGCCACCATGTCCCAAAGGGGGCAAGGGGTAAGC. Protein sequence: CATMSQRGQGVS. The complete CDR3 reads CATMSQRGQGVSYTF.

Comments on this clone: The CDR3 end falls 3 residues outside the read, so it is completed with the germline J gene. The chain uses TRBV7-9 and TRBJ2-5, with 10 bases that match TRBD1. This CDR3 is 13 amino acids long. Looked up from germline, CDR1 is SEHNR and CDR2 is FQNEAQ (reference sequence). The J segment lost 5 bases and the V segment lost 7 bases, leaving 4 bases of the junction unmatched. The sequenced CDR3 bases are TGTGCCAGCACCGACAGGGGGCTCGAGACC. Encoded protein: CASTDRGLET. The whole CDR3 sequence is CASTDRGLETQYF. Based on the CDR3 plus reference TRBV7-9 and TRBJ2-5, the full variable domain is DTGVSQNPRHKITKRGQNVTFRCDPISEHNRLYWYRQTLGQGPEFLTYFQNEAQLEKSRLLSDRFSAERPKGSFSTLEIQRTEQGDSAMYLCASTDRGLETQYFGPGTRLLVL.

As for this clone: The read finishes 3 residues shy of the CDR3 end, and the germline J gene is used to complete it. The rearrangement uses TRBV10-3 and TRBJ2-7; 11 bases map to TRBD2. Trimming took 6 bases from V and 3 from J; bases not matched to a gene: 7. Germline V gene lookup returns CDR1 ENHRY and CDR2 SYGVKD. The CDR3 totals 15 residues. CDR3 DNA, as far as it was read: TGTGCCATCAGCATGACAGGGACTAGCGGCTACGAG. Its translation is CAISMTGTSGYE. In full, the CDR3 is CAISMTGTSGYEQYF.

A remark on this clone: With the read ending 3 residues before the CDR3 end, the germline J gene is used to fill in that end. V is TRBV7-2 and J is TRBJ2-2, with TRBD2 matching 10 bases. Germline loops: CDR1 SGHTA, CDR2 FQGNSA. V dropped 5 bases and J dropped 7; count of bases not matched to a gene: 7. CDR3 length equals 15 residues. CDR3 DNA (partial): TGTGCCAGCAGCCTCTCCGGACTAGCGGACGGGGAG. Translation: CASSLSGLADGE. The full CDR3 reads CASSLSGLADGELFF.

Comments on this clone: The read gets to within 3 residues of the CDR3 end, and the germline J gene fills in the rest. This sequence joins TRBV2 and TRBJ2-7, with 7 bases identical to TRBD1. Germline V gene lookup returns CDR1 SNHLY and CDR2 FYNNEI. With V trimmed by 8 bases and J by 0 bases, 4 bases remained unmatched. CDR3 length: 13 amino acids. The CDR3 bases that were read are TGTGCCAGCCATAGGGACAGCTCCTACGAG. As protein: CASHRDSSYE. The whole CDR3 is CASHRDSSYEQYF.

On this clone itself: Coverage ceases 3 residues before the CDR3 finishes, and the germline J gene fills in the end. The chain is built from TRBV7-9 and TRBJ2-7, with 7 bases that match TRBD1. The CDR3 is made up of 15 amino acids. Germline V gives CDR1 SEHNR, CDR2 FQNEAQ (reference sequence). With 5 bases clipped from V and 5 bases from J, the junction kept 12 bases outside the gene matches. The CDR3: CASSQVSGGKDEQYF. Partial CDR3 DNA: TGTGCCAGCAGCCAAGTATCAGGGGGTAAGGACGAG.

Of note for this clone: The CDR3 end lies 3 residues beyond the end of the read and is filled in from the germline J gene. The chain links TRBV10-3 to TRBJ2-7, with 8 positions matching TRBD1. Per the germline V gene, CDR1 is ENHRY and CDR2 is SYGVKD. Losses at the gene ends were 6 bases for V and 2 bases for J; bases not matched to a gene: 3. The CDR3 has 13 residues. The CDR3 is CAIREDRAYEQYF. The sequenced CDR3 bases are TGTGCCATCAGGGAGGACAGGGCCTACGAG.

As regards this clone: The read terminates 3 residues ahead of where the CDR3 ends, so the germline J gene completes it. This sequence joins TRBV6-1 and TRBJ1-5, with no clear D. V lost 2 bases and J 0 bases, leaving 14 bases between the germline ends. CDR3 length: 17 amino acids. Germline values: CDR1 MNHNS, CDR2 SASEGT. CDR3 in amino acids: CASSETPAGYSNQPQHF. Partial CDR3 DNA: TGTGCCAGCAGTGAAACGCCAGCGGGGTATAGCAATCAGCCC.

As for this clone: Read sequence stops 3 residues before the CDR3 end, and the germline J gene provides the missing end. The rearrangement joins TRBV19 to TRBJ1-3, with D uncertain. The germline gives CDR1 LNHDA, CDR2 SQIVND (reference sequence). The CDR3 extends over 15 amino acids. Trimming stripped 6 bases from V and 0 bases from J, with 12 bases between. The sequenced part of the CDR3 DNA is TGTGCCAGTAGCCTCATCCACAACTCTGGAAACACC. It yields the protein CASSLIHNSGNT. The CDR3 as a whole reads CASSLIHNSGNTIYF.

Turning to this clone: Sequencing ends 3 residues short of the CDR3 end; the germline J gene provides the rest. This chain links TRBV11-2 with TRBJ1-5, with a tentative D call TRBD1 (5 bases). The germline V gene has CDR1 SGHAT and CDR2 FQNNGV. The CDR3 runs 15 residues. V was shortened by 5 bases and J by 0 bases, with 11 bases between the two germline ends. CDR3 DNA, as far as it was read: TGTGCCAGCAGCCCGACAGATTATAGCAATCAGCCC. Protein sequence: CASSPTDYSNQP. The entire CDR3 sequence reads CASSPTDYSNQPQHF.